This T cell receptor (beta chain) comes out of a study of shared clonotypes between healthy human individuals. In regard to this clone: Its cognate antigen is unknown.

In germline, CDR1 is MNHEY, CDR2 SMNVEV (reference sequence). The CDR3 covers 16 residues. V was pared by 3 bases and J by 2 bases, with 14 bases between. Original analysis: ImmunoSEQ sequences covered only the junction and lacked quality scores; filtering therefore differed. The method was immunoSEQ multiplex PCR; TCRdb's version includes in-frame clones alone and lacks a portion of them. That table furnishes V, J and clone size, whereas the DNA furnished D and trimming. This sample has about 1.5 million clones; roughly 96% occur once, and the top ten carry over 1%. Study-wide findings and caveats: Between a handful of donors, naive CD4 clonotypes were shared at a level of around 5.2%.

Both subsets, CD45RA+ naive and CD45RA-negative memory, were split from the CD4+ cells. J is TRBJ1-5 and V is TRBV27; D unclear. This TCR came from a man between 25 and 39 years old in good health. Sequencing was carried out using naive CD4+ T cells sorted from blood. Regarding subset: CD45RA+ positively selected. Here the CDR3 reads CASSFRSVGGNQPQHF. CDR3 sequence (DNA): TGTGCCAGCAGTTTCCGTTCGGTCGGGGGCAATCAGCCCCAGCATTTT.